This T cell receptor (beta chain) was captured in a study of Ad26.COV2.S vaccination and SARS-CoV-2 variants. About the research overall: Into the muscle, Ad26.COV2.S was dosed once or twice, 56 days apart.

TCRdb keeps only in-frame clones here, not all; method: immunoSEQ multiplex PCR. The repertoire holds approximately 410,000 clones, with about 90% as singletons. Losses at the gene ends were 8 bases for V and 6 bases for J; bases not matched to a gene: 9. CDR3 size: 13 residues. Treatment reported: about 20 received Ad26.COV2.S at low or high dose, single or two shots; 5 received placebo; per-sample allocation not given. On day 63 after the first injection, vaccine and placebo recipients gave samples. The vaccine delivered Wuhan-strain SARS-CoV-2 spike through an Ad26 vector. The TCR comes from a person between 18 and 59 years old who received the Ad26.COV2.S COVID-19 vaccine or a placebo. V is TRBV23-1 and J is TRBJ2-7; 8 bases match TRBD1. TRBV23-1 is identified as an open reading frame with a role that is uncertain. The specimen was peripheral blood, collected in a trial of Ad26.COV2.S vaccine versus placebo. CDR3 loop: CASGRDRTAEQYF. The CDR3 bases are TGCGCCAGCGGGCGGGACAGGACCGCCGAGCAGTACTTC.